This is a list of T cell receptor beta chains from one sample in a study of blood T cells in healthy people across ages. TCRdb re-called the 5' RACE reads with MiXCR, one entry per CDR3 protein. This sample has 800,000 to 950,000 distinct CDR3 sequences; 35% to 40% occur once, and the top ten carry 13%. The specimen was blood. The receptors shown here come from a man in his late teens or twenties in good health. The CDR3 runs from the conserved cysteine through the conserved F or W. The D gene is left open where the match is weak. Clone size is given for some rows only: seen once, a few or many times, or a class if the clone is expanded.

18	.	TRBV6-5	TRBJ2-2	.	CASSYSRGISVNTGELFF	TGTGCCAGCAGTTACTCGAGGGGTATCTCTGTGAACACCGGGGAGCTGTTTTTT
15	.	TRBV2	TRBJ2-3	.	CASSVESQSAETQYF	TGTGCCAGCAGCGTGGAAAGCCAGTCGGCGGAGACGCAGTATTTT
15	many	TRBV12-3/TRBV12-4	TRBJ2-3	TRBD2	CASSRLAGGQDTQYF	TGTGCCAGCAGTAGACTAGCGGGGGGGCAAGATACGCAGTATTTT
11	many	TRBV24-1	TRBJ2-1	.	CAAGLNNEQFF	TGTGCCGCCGGTTTAAACAATGAGCAGTTCTTC
15	.	TRBV5-1	TRBJ1-4	TRBD1	CASSLDQGAQEKLFF	TGCGCCAGCAGCTTGGATCAGGGGGCGCAGGAAAAACTGTTTTTT
16	few	TRBV12-3/TRBV12-4	TRBJ2-3	TRBD2	CASTSLAGGGTDTQYF	TGTGCCAGCACTTCACTAGCGGGGGGCGGGACAGATACGCAGTATTTT
14	.	TRBV6-2/TRBV6-3	TRBJ2-1	.	CASSRAGPYNGQFF	TGTGCCAGCAGTCGAGCAGGGCCCTACAATGGGCAGTTCTTC
17	.	TRBV28	TRBJ2-4	TRBD2	CASSPQGLAGTKNIQYF	TGTGCCAGCAGCCCACAGGGACTAGCGGGGACAAAAAACATTCAGTACTTC
13	.	TRBV20-1	TRBJ1-2	TRBD1	CSAATGTGYGYTF	TGCAGTGCTGCAACCGGGACAGGGTATGGCTACACCTTC
15	few	TRBV13	TRBJ1-1	.	CASSLAYRGSTEAFF	TGTGCCAGCAGCTTAGCATACCGGGGGAGCACTGAAGCTTTCTTT
17	.	TRBV13	TRBJ2-1	TRBD2	CASSLGTSGGRGGEQFF	TGTGCCAGCAGCTTAGGGACTAGCGGGGGGCGAGGCGGTGAGCAGTTCTTC